This TCR beta chain was sequenced for a study of T cells in Graves' hyperthyroidism and ophthalmopathy. Study at large: Sampling of peripheral blood happened at initial diagnosis, prior to any treatment.

At least ten counts were recorded for this clonotype. What it recognizes is unknown. The TCR beta CDR3 regions underwent amplification using RNA transcripts as the source. The TCR CDR3 first-round RT-PCR relied on the HTBI primer set. TCRdb fed the multiplex PCR reads into MiXCR, producing one record per CDR3 protein. This sample has over 400,000 distinct CDR3 sequences, with approximately 23% found just once. PBMCs were collected from an approximately 10 ml volume of fresh peripheral blood. Whole-study results and caveats: A 13 V-J model separated ophthalmopathy from stable hyperthyroidism. Most thyroid-expanded clonotypes above 0.001 were also found in blood.

The V and J ends lost 4 bases and 0 bases respectively, with 13 bases between them. The germline gives CDR1 SGHVS, CDR2 FQNEAQ. The CDR3 is 16 residues long. Sequenced: blood. The J gene is TRBJ1-3, the V gene TRBV7-8; D is ambiguous. The clonotype originates from a woman between 65 and 79 years old with Graves' ophthalmopathy. CDR3 region: CASSWLRFTSGNTIYF. CDR3 nucleotide sequence: TGTGCCAGCAGCTGGCTGCGGTTTACCTCTGGAAACACCATATATTTT.